Below, one T cell receptor (beta chain) is given with its context. Its antigen is currently unknown. This specimen belongs to a study of cytomegalovirus exposure and HLA in healthy donors. General study results and limits: Usually a TCR sequence was rare, but some public TCRs were found in many donors. Subsequent analysis showed first-cohort TCR clusters tending to co-occur in more than 95 validation repertoires.

After removal of 0 bases from V and 2 bases from J, the junction contained 4 bases not matched to a gene. Per germline, CDR1 SNHLY and CDR2 FYNNEI. The CDR3 runs 15 residues. The protocol was immunoSEQ multiplex PCR, while the TCRdb copy is restricted to in-frame clones and leaves out a portion. The sample lists fewer than 200,000 clones; less than 85% were seen once. The origin of this receptor is a young man in good health and CMV-seropositive. This rearrangement joins TRBV2 to TRBJ2-7, with 7 nucleotides matching TRBD2. The specimen was PBMCs. The CDR3 sequence: CASSEAAGWAYEQYF. CDR3 nucleotides: TGTGCCAGCAGTGAAGCAGCGGGATGGGCCTACGAGCAGTACTTC.